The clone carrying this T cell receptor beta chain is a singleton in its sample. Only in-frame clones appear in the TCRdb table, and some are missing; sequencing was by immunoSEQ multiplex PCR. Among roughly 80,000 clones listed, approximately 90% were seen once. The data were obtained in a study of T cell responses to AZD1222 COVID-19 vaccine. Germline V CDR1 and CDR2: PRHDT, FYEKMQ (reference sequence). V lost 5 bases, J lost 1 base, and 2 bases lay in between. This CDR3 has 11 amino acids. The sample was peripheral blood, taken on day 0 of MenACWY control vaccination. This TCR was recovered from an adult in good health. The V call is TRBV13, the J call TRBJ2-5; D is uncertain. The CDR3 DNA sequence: TGTGCCAGCAGCGCCCAAGAGACCCAGTACTTC. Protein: CASSAQETQYF.